The 30 T cell receptor beta chains below come from one sample, sequenced in a study of blood T cell repertoires in COVID-19. Sequencing used immunoSEQ multiplex PCR; TCRdb keeps in-frame clones, though not all of them. Among approximately 100,000 clones listed, around 91% were seen once. Source material: peripheral blood. The source is a woman aged 80 or over with acute or convalescent COVID-19.

The chain combines TRBV27 with TRBJ1-4; D is unresolved. Per the germline V gene, CDR1 is MNHEY and CDR2 is SMNVEV (reference sequence). V gave up 5 bases and J gave up 4 bases, with 8 bases separating them. The CDR3 loop spans 13 amino acids. Here the CDR3 reads CASSPQRNEKLFF. The CDR3 DNA reads as TGTGCCAGCAGTCCCCAGCGTAATGAAAAACTGTTTTTT.

The rearrangement joins TRBV24-1 to TRBJ1-5, with D unresolved. Germline V gene data show CDR1 as KGHDR and CDR2 as SFDVKD. The CDR3 is 16 amino acids. V lost 9 bases and J lost 12, with 29 bases in between. The DNA for the CDR3 is TGTGCCACCCCCGCGACTGGAGGGCCGAATTGGAAGGGCCAGCATTTT. Translating it yields CATPATGGPNWKGQHF.

The chain recombines TRBV14 with TRBJ2-5; D unclear. V was shortened by 3 bases and J by 3 bases, with 17 bases between the two germline ends. Germline CDR1 reads SGHDN; CDR2 reads FVKESK. CDR3 length: 16 residues. CDR3 protein: CASSQIGTTIKETQYF. The CDR3 DNA follows: TGTGCCAGCAGCCAGATAGGAACTACCATTAAAGAGACCCAGTACTTC.

The chain carries TRBV11-2 and TRBJ2-7, with 8 bases identical to TRBD1. The CDR3 has 15 amino acids. Germline-derived CDR1 and CDR2 are SGHAT and FQNNGV. J was trimmed by 0 bases and V by 1 base; bases with no gene match: 2. The CDR3 DNA reads TGTGCCAGCAGCTTAGGGACAGGGCTCTCCTACGAGCAGTACTTC. Translating gives CASSLGTGLSYEQYF.

The chain links TRBV10-3 to TRBJ1-1; D not certain. This CDR3 comprises 14 residues. Germline CDR1 ENHRY, CDR2 SYGVKD. Trimming took off 8 bases at V and 1 base at J, with 14 bases between the two ends. This CDR3 reads CAIGSSNGNTEAFF. The CDR3 DNA follows: TGTGCCATCGGAAGTAGCAACGGGAACACTGAAGCTTTCTTT.

The chain is built from TRBV28 and TRBJ2-5; TRBD1 matches at 11 bases. Trimming removed 0 bases from V and 3 bases from J; junction bases left unmatched: 0. CDR1 and CDR2 (germline): MDHEN, SYDVKM. The CDR3 totals 15 residues. In nucleotides, the CDR3 is TGTGCCAGCAGTTTATGGGGACAGGGGGAAGAGACCCAGTACTTC. Residues: CASSLWGQGEETQYF.

The chain is built from TRBV10-3 and TRBJ1-2; D remains ambiguous. Germline CDR1 ENHRY, CDR2 SYGVKD. The V gene lost 0 bases and the J gene lost 8 bases, with 4 bases spanning the gap. The CDR3 contains 11 residues. Written as DNA, the CDR3 is TGTGCCATCAGTGAGTCTAGAGGCTACACCTTC. Its translation is CAISESRGYTF.

The V call is TRBV30, the J call TRBJ2-5; 7 bases match TRBD1. Looked up from germline, CDR1 is GTSNPN and CDR2 is SVGIG (reference sequence). The CDR3 is 15 amino acids. V trimming: 5 bases; J trimming: 4 bases; junction bases outside the gene matches: 13. CDR3 sequence reads: CAWSGMGAGGETQYF. The DNA of the CDR3 is TGTGCCTGGTCGGGGATGGGGGCAGGGGGAGAGACCCAGTACTTC.

The V gene is TRBV10-3, the J gene TRBJ2-7, with 8 bases that match TRBD1. V shed 4 bases, J shed 4 bases, and the junction held 6 bases outside the gene matches. This CDR3 has 14 residues. The germline gives CDR1 ENHRY, CDR2 SYGVKD. CDR3 protein: CAISGQGKGYEQYF. CDR3 DNA sequence: TGTGCCATCAGTGGACAGGGGAAGGGATACGAGCAGTACTTC.

This clone occurred once. This chain uses TRBV6-2 or TRBV6-3 with TRBJ1-5; no definite D call. The germline gives CDR1 MNHEY, CDR2 SVGEGT. The length of the CDR3 is 17 residues. The V end was cut by 2 bases, the J end by 0 bases, with 14 bases between. CDR3 amino acids: CASSYASGVYSNQPQHF. The CDR3 nucleotides are TGTGCCAGCAGTTACGCCTCCGGAGTCTATAGCAATCAGCCCCAGCATTTT.

CDR3 bases: TGCGCCAGCTGCCTTGGGACAGGGGCCTACGAGCAGTACTTC. It is translated as CASCLGTGAYEQYF. The chain joins TRBV5-1 to TRBJ2-7; 10 positions match TRBD1. Germline V gene lookup returns CDR1 SGHRS and CDR2 YFSETQ. V lost 7 bases to trimming and J lost 2 bases; unmatched junction nucleotides: 6. The CDR3 is 14 residues long.

The chain carries TRBV6-5 and TRBJ1-1; perhaps TRBD1 as D (5 bases). The CDR3 has 15 amino acids. Germline V gene sequence: CDR1 MNHEY, CDR2 SVGAGI. V was pared by 8 bases and J by 3 bases, with 19 bases between. The CDR3 region has the DNA TGTGCCAGCCTACGTGGAGGGGAAAGGGACACTGAAGCTTTCTTT. Translation gives CASLRGGERDTEAFF.

V is TRBV2 and J is TRBJ1-3; weak D call: TRBD1 (5 bases). CDR1 and CDR2 (germline): SNHLY, FYNNEI. V was cut by 7 bases and J by 0 bases, with 22 bases left in between. The CDR3 totals 18 residues. For the CDR3, the DNA is TGTGCCAGCACCCAAAGTTGGTTGGCAGGGCGCTCTGGAAACACCATATATTTT. Translation: CASTQSWLAGRSGNTIYF.

The CDR3: CASSEVRDRGSYEQYF. The CDR3 region has the DNA TGTGCCAGCAGTGAAGTCCGGGACAGGGGCTCCTACGAGCAGTACTTC. This chain connects TRBV2 to TRBJ2-7; 10 bases agree with TRBD1. The CDR3 runs to 16 residues. The germline CDR1 and CDR2 sequences are SNHLY and FYNNEI. The V gene end was trimmed by 1 base and the J gene end by 0 bases; junction bases not matched to a gene: 3.

The V call is TRBV28, the J call TRBJ1-2, with 8 bases identical to TRBD1. V was clipped by 8 bases and J by 4 bases; unmatched bases: 6. CDR3 size: 13 residues. The germline CDR1 and CDR2 sequences are MDHEN and SYDVKM. The CDR3 is CASQQGAGYGYTF. CDR3 DNA sequence: TGTGCCAGCCAGCAGGGGGCTGGCTATGGCTACACCTTC.

V gene TRBV5-4 combines with J gene TRBJ1-2; D not certain. Germline CDR1 reads SGHNT; CDR2 reads YYREEE (reference sequence). With 0 bases removed from V and 7 bases from J, the gap between germline ends came to 13 bases. The CDR3 covers 14 residues. The CDR3 nucleotides read TGTGCCAGCAGCTTGGCCCTTGGGAGTGGTGGCTACACCTTC. Its protein is CASSLALGSGGYTF.

This chain links TRBV18 with TRBJ1-5; 7 bases map to TRBD1. J gave up 7 bases and V 3 bases, and 6 bases lay outside the gene matches. CDR1 is KGHSH, CDR2 LQKENI, per germline. The CDR3 contains 14 residues. CDR3 sequence reads: CASSPGQAGQPQHF. In DNA, the CDR3 is TGTGCCAGCTCACCCGGACAGGCGGGCCAGCCCCAGCATTTT.

The V gene is TRBV4-1, the J gene TRBJ2-7; TRBD1 matches 7 bases. The CDR3 covers 14 residues. J lost 2 bases, V lost 0 bases, and 1 base had no gene match. CDR1 and CDR2 (germline): MGHRA, YSYEKL. The CDR3 DNA reads TGCGCCAGCAGCCAAGAGCAGGGGGCCTACGAGCAGTACTTC. Translating gives CASSQEQGAYEQYF.

The chain uses TRBV5-5 and TRBJ1-1, with D possibly TRBD1 on 6 matching bases. V dropped 0 bases and J dropped 1 base, with 22 bases sitting between them. Germline V lookup: CDR1 SGHKS, CDR2 YYEKEE (reference sequence). CDR3 length equals 19 residues. The CDR3 bases are TGTGCCAGCAGCTTGGAAGGTTTGTATAGGCAGGACAGGAACACTGAAGCTTTCTTT. It translates to CASSLEGLYRQDRNTEAFF.

The chain employs TRBV2 and TRBJ1-2; possibly TRBD1 for D (6 bases). The germline V gene encodes CDR1 SNHLY and CDR2 FYNNEI. Trimming took off 5 bases at V and 4 bases at J, with 14 bases between the two ends. This CDR3 comprises 14 residues. The CDR3 region has the DNA TGTGCCAGCAGTACGACAGGTTCCAGCTATGGCTACACCTTC. It codes for CASSTTGSSYGYTF.

V and J are TRBV7-2 and TRBJ2-5; 9 bases line up with TRBD2. Per germline, CDR1 SGHTA and CDR2 FQGNSA. There are 15 residues in the CDR3. J lost 4 bases, V lost 1 base, and 4 bases had no gene match. CDR3 coding DNA: TGTGCCAGCAGCTTAGGAGCGGGGGGCAGAGAGACCCAGTACTTC. Translation: CASSLGAGGRETQYF.

The rearrangement joins TRBV18 to TRBJ1-5; TRBD1 agrees at 8 bases. The CDR3 is made up of 16 amino acids. The junction had 7 bases not matched to a gene; V was cut back by 6 bases and J by 0 bases. Per the germline V gene, CDR1 is KGHSH and CDR2 is LQKENI. CDR3 in amino acids: CASSRGQGPSNQPQHF. The CDR3 DNA follows: TGTGCCAGCTCTCGAGGACAGGGACCTAGCAATCAGCCCCAGCATTTT.

On this clone: Relative to the germline gene, one junction end is altered; a read error may explain this. The genes are TRBV11-2 and TRBJ1-1; 7 positions agree with TRBD1. Germline V gene lookup returns CDR1 SGHAT and CDR2 FQNNGV. This CDR3 is 10 amino acids long. The CDR3 region has the DNA TGTGCCAGCGGGCGGGACAGCCCGGTTTTT. Translating it yields CASGRDSPVF. The full variable domain, in which reference TRBV11-2 and TRBJ1-1 provide the parts outside the CDR3, is EAGVAQSPRYKIIEKRQSVAFWCNPISGHATLYWYQQILGQGPKLLIQFQNNGVVDDSQLPKDRFSAERLKGVDSTLKIQPAKLEDSAVYLCASGRDSPVFGQGTRLTVV.

This clone has just one count. The V and J genes are TRBV5-1 and TRBJ2-5; D possibly corresponds to TRBD1 (5 bases). This CDR3 region has 13 residues. The V end lost 3 bases, the J end lost 2 bases, and 8 bases lay between the germline ends. Germline assignment: CDR1 SGHRS and CDR2 YFSETQ. The CDR3 bases are TGCGCCAGCAGCTCGGACACGCAAGAGACCCAGTACTTC. Protein sequence: CASSSDTQETQYF. Complete variable domain (other parts from reference TRBV5-1 and TRBJ2-5): KAGVTQTPRYLIKTRGQQVTLSCSPISGHRSVSWYQQTPGQGLQFLFEYFSETQRNKGNFPGRFSGRQFSNSRSEMNVSTLELGDSALYLCASSSDTQETQYFGPGTRLLVL.

The gene calls are TRBV7-2 and TRBJ2-7; 8 bases align to TRBD2. This CDR3 spans 15 amino acids. V trimming: 2 bases; J trimming: 4 bases; junction bases outside the gene matches: 7. The germline V gene encodes CDR1 SGHTA and CDR2 FQGNSA. DNA of the CDR3: TGTGCCAGCAGCTTACGGGGTAGCGGGGTGTACGAGCAGTACTTC. Translating gives CASSLRGSGVYEQYF. Variable domain in full (rest from reference TRBV7-2 and TRBJ2-7): GAGVSQSPSNKVTEKGKDVELRCDPISGHTALYWYRQSLGQGLEFLIYFQGNSAPDKSGLPSDRFSAERTGGSVSTLTIQRTQQEDSAVYLCASSLRGSGVYEQYFGPGTRLTVT.

This rearrangement joins TRBV18 to TRBJ2-7; 9 bases match TRBD1. CDR3 length equals 15 residues. Trimming removed 3 bases from V and 7 bases from J; junction bases left unmatched: 10. CDR1 is KGHSH, CDR2 LQKENI, per germline. The CDR3 sequence is CASSPSAQGAWEQYF. In nucleotides, the CDR3 is TGTGCCAGCTCACCGTCGGCACAGGGGGCTTGGGAGCAGTACTTC.

The V call is TRBV2, the J call TRBJ1-5; D is perhaps TRBD1 (6 bases). Trimming left V 5 bases short and J 5 bases short, with 10 bases between. Germline-derived CDR1 and CDR2 are SNHLY and FYNNEI. The CDR3 is 13 residues long. The CDR3 bases are TGTGCCAGCAGTTCGGACAGTCATCAGCCCCAGCATTTT. Translation: CASSSDSHQPQHF. Full variable domain (rest looked up from reference TRBV2 and TRBJ1-5): EPEVTQTPSHQVTQMGQEVILRCVPISNHLYFYWYRQILGQKVEFLVSFYNNEISEKSEIFDDQFSVERPDGSNFTLKIRSTKLEDSAMYFCASSSDSHQPQHFGDGTRLSIL.

This chain joins TRBV6-5 and TRBJ2-7, with D tentatively TRBD1 (6 bases). Per the germline V gene, CDR1 is MNHEY and CDR2 is SVGAGI. The CDR3 runs to 15 residues. Trimming cost V 0 bases and J 4 bases, with 13 bases left between them. Written as DNA, the CDR3 is TGTGCCAGCAGTTACTCCCAGGGGATAGAATACGAGCAGTACTTC. Translating gives CASSYSQGIEYEQYF.

The chain combines TRBV6-5 with TRBJ1-3, with 7 bases that match TRBD1. The trim removed 6 bases at V and 4 bases at J, leaving 6 bases unmatched. Germline assignment: CDR1 MNHEY and CDR2 SVGAGI. The CDR3 covers 14 residues. The CDR3 protein is CASRPTGLGNTIYF. CDR3 nucleotide sequence: TGTGCCAGCAGGCCGACAGGGTTAGGAAACACCATATATTTT.

This rearrangement joins TRBV7-2 to TRBJ2-1; D is undetermined. Trimming removed 4 bases from V and 0 bases from J, with 10 bases in between. The CDR3 covers 15 residues. Germline V CDR1 and CDR2: SGHTA, FQGNSA. CDR3 coding DNA: TGTGCCAGCAGCTCCTCCTGGAGCTCCTACAATGAGCAGTTCTTC. Its translation: CASSSSWSSYNEQFF.